Listed here is a single T cell receptor (beta chain). This table comes from immunoSEQ multiplex PCR, and its TCRdb copy is limited to in-frame clones, with some not included. The repertoire holds millions of clones, with about 95% as singletons. The sample is drawn from a study of shared clonotypes between healthy human individuals. The germline gives CDR1 SGHRS, CDR2 YFSETQ. This CDR3 has 14 amino acids. After removal of 4 bases from V and 8 bases from J, the junction contained 8 bases not matched to a gene. V and J are TRBV5-1 and TRBJ1-2; 10 bases match TRBD1. The specimen was naive CD4+ T cells sorted from blood. Subset given: CD45RA+ positively selected. This receptor was taken from a man younger than 35 in good health. For the CDR3, the DNA is TGCGCCAGCAGCGGAACCGGGACAGGGGCCGGCTACACCTTC. Translating it yields CASSGTGTGAGYTF.